This TCR beta chain comes out of a study of graft-versus-host responses after intestinal transplantation. Study information: Transplant types were multivisceral, liver-intestinal, or isolated intestinal. Following induction with anti-thymocyte globulin, all recipients were given tacrolimus and steroids for two to three years. Study-level points and caveats: Early after transplant, HvG declines were associated with peak levels of circulating GvH clones.

Germline V CDR1 and CDR2: MNHEY, SVGAGI. Trimming shortened V by 4 bases and J by 4 bases, and 11 bases separated the two germline ends. The CDR3 is 14 residues long. To note about this clone: Its specificity is unknown.

The assay was immunoSEQ multiplex PCR, and TCRdb's table has in-frame clones only and misses some. The data contain 55,000 to 80,000 clones, 85% to 95% of them seen just once; the ten biggest clones take up 1.7%. Sequencing was performed on unstimulated CD8+ T cells sorted from spleen or lymph node cells, taken before transplant. This chain joins TRBV6-5 and TRBJ2-1, with TRBD2 as a possible D gene (5 bases). This TCR was recovered from a human donor who was the organ donor for an intestinal transplant. The CDR3, as DNA: TGTGCCAGCAGTTGGGTAGCGACATACAATGAGCAGTTCTTC. As protein: CASSWVATYNEQFF.